The rows below give T cell receptor beta chains drawn from one sample of a study of blood T cell repertoires in COVID-19. Sequenced by immunoSEQ multiplex PCR; TCRdb stores in-frame clones only, minus some. The data show 150,000 to 200,000 clones, less than 90% seen once. The sample was PBMCs or T cells enriched from blood (not recorded which). The receptors stem from a woman aged 25 to 39 who had been exposed to COVID-19. Each CDR3 is given with its conserved first and last residue. The order of the fields is J gene, clone size, D gene, V gene, CDR3 protein, CDR3 DNA. D genes are given only for firm matches. Clone size is stated in some rows and not others, as once, few, many or a class when expanded.

>TRBJ1-2|.|.|TRBV9
CASSVGGDRGGYTF
TGTGCCAGCAGCGTAGGAGGCGATCGGGGAGGCTACACCTTC
>TRBJ2-5|once|TRBD2|TRBV2
CASRGRVAGGQETQYF
TGTGCCAGCAGGGGCCGGGTAGCGGGGGGACAAGAGACCCAGTACTTC
>TRBJ2-2|.|.|TRBV18
CASSPPEGAMPGELFF
TGTGCCAGCTCACCACCGGAGGGGGCTATGCCCGGGGAGCTGTTTTTT
>TRBJ1-2|.|.|TRBV5-1
CASSLVGGGYTF
TGCGCCAGCAGCTTGGTCGGCGGTGGCTACACCTTC
>TRBJ2-1|.|TRBD2|TRBV7-2
CASSRKTSGGMVFGNEQFF
TGTGCCAGCAGCCGGAAGACTAGCGGGGGGATGGTATTTGGCAATGAGCAGTTCTTC
>TRBJ1-5|.|.|TRBV6-5
CASRTREPQHF
TGTGCCAGCAGGACCAGGGAACCCCAGCATTTT
>TRBJ2-7|once|.|TRBV6-2/TRBV6-3
CASSRITVGYEQYF
TGTGCCAGCAGTCGAATTACAGTAGGCTACGAGCAGTACTTC
>TRBJ1-2|.|.|TRBV6-5
CASSYSAGLTRYGYTF
TGTGCCAGCAGTTACTCGGCAGGGCTAACTCGCTATGGCTACACCTTC
>TRBJ1-4|.|TRBD1|TRBV4-1
CASRSGGNEKLFF
TGCGCCAGCCGATCAGGGGGTAATGAAAAACTGTTTTTT
>TRBJ2-2|.|TRBD1|TRBV4-1
CASSQGRQGIVTGELFF
TGCGCCAGCAGCCAAGGGAGACAGGGAATAGTCACCGGGGAGCTGTTTTTT
>TRBJ1-5|.|.|TRBV19
CASRNREGLQPQHF
TGTGCCAGCCGGAACAGGGAGGGCTTGCAGCCCCAGCATTTT
>TRBJ2-7|.|.|TRBV2
CASSPTGTLVYEQYF
TGTGCCAGCAGCCCGACCGGGACATTAGTCTACGAGCAGTACTTC
>TRBJ1-1|.|TRBD1|TRBV18
CASSTGVMNTEAFF
TGTGCCAGCTCAACAGGGGTCATGAACACTGAAGCTTTCTTT
>TRBJ2-7|.|TRBD2|TRBV7-6
CASSPQGLAGDPYEQYF
TGTGCCAGCAGCCCCCAAGGACTAGCGGGGGACCCCTACGAGCAGTACTTC
>TRBJ1-5|.|TRBD1|TRBV2
CASSYLGTATNQPQHF
TGTGCCAGCAGCTACCTGGGGACAGCGACCAATCAGCCCCAGCATTTT
>TRBJ1-1|.|.|TRBV20-1
CSWSVPTEAFF
TGCAGCTGGTCGGTGCCTACTGAAGCTTTCTTT
>TRBJ1-3|.|.|TRBV5-6
CASSLQGLNTIYF
TGTGCCAGCAGCTTGCAGGGATTAAACACCATATATTTT
>TRBJ1-3|few|.|TRBV7-6
CASSSGSGGNTIYF
TGTGCCAGCAGCTCTGGGTCGGGGGGAAACACCATATATTTT
>TRBJ1-6|.|TRBD1|TRBV7-2
CASSLGGTGFSPLHF
TGTGCCAGCAGCTTAGGTGGGACAGGATTTTCACCCCTCCACTTT
>TRBJ2-7|.|TRBD2|TRBV5-4
CASSLLGLDNYEQYF
TGTGCCAGCAGCTTACTGGGACTAGACAACTACGAGCAGTACTTC
>TRBJ1-2|.|TRBD1|TRBV5-4
CASSGDRGLDGYTF
TGTGCCAGCAGCGGGGACAGGGGGCTGGATGGCTACACCTTC
>TRBJ1-2|.|TRBD1|TRBV6-5
CASTYGTGNYGYTF
TGTGCCAGCACGTACGGGACAGGGAACTATGGCTACACCTTC
>TRBJ1-4|.|TRBD1|TRBV4-1
CASSPEGPGGDEKLFF
TGCGCCAGCAGCCCAGAGGGGCCAGGGGGTGATGAAAAACTGTTTTTT
>TRBJ1-2|.|TRBD1|TRBV6-5
CASNSGTGRWGYTF
TGTGCCAGCAACTCCGGGACAGGGAGGTGGGGCTACACCTTC
>TRBJ1-5|.|.|TRBV27
CASSLSTGQPQHF
TGTGCCAGCAGTTTATCGACGGGTCAGCCCCAGCATTTT
>TRBJ2-4|.|TRBD1|TRBV5-1
CASSTGTGLAKNIQYF
TGCGCCAGCAGCACCGGGACAGGGTTAGCCAAAAACATTCAGTACTTC
>TRBJ1-2|.|.|TRBV10-3
CAIGRDTLDGYTF
TGTGCCATCGGTCGGGACACCTTGGATGGCTACACCTTC
>TRBJ1-1|.|.|TRBV5-6
CASSKGIGEAFF
TGTGCCAGCAGTAAGGGGATAGGTGAAGCTTTCTTT